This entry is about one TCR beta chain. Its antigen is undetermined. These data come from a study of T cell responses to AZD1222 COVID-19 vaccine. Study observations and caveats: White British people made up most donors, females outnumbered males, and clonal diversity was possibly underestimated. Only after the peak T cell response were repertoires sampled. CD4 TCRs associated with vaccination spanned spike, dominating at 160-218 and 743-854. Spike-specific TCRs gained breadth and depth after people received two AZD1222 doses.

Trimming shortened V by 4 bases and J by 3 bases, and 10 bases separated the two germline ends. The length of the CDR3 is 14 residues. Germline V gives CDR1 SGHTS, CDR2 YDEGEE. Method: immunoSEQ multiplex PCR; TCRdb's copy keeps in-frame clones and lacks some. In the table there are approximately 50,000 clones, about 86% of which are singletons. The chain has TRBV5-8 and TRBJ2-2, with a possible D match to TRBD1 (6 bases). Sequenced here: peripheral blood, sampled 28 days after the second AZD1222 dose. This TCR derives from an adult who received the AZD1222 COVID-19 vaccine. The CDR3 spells CASSQDSYTGELFF. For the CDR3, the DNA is TGTGCCAGCAGCCAGGACAGTTACACCGGGGAGCTGTTTTTT.